The rows below give T cell receptor beta chains drawn from one sample of a study of CD8 T cells in Susac syndrome. MiXCR, run by TCRdb on the immunoSEQ multiplex PCR reads, gives a single entry per CDR3 protein. Of hundreds of thousands of distinct CDR3 sequences in the sample, approximately 94% were seen once. The sample comprised CD4+ T cells from PBMCs. These receptor sequences come from a human donor with Susac syndrome. CDR3s include the opening cysteine and the closing phenylalanine or tryptophan. D genes are given only for firm matches. Clone size is stated in some rows and not others, as once, few, many or a class when expanded.

d_call clone_size j_call v_call cdr3_nt cdr3_aa
- - TRBJ2-1 TRBV20-1 TGCAGTGTTCAGATTTACAATGAGCAGTTCTTC CSVQIYNEQFF
- - TRBJ2-3 TRBV5-1 TGCGCCAGCAGCCCCGACGGGGGGACAGGCTCGGGGACAGATACGCAGTATTTT CASSPDGGTGSGTDTQYF
TRBD2 once TRBJ2-3 TRBV6-5 TGTGCCACCCGATCGAAGCGGGGGGCCTCCACGCAGTATTTT CATRSKRGASTQYF
- - TRBJ1-1 TRBV30 TGTGCCTGGAGTGTGGGGGAGGTGGACACTGAAGCTTTCTTT CAWSVGEVDTEAFF
TRBD2 once TRBJ2-3 TRBV7-8 TGTGCCAGCAGCGGATCCGATAGCGGGTCTTTCACAGATACGCAGTATTTT CASSGSDSGSFTDTQYF
- once TRBJ2-2 TRBV12-3/TRBV12-4 TGTGCCAGCAGTTTGGGGGGTTGGGGCACCGGGGAGCTGTTTTTT CASSLGGWGTGELFF
- - TRBJ2-1 TRBV29-1 TGCAGCGTCTCTCTATACGGCAATGAGCAGTTCTTC CSVSLYGNEQFF
- - TRBJ1-2 TRBV9 TGTGCCAGCAGCTTCGGACAGAGTGGCTACACCTTC CASSFGQSGYTF
TRBD1 - TRBJ1-2 TRBV25-1 TGTGCCAGCAGTGAATTGCAGGGGGCGGGAGGCTACACCTTC CASSELQGAGGYTF
TRBD1 - TRBJ1-2 TRBV5-1 TGCGCCAGCAGCTTAGGGACAGGCTTTATCACCTTC CASSLGTGFITF
- - TRBJ2-1 TRBV19 TGTGCCAGTAGTATAACGTCGTCTAGCTCCTACAATGAGCAGTTCTTC CASSITSSSSYNEQFF
- - TRBJ1-1 TRBV19 TGTGCCAGTAGTATCCGCAGGGACACTGAAGCTTTCTTT CASSIRRDTEAFF
TRBD2 once TRBJ2-5 TRBV5-1 TGCGCCAGCAGCTTGGAGCGGGGCAGAGAGGAAGAGACCCAGTACTTC CASSLERGREEETQYF
- - TRBJ2-2 TRBV28 TGTGCCAGCAGTTCCCACAGGACCGGGGAGCTGTTTTTT CASSSHRTGELFF
TRBD1 - TRBJ2-7 TRBV10-3 TGTGCCATCAGAAGACAGGGCTACGAGCAGTACTTC CAIRRQGYEQYF
- - TRBJ1-3 TRBV28 TGTGCCAGCAGTTGGCGAAGCTCTGGAAACACCATATATTTT CASSWRSSGNTIYF
- - TRBJ2-7 TRBV7-2 TGTGCCAGCAGCTTAGATGGGCCAACCTACGAGCAGTACTTC CASSLDGPTYEQYF
- - TRBJ1-5 TRBV12-3/TRBV12-4 TGTGCCAGCAGTTGGGGCAAGCAGAGCAATCAGCCCCAGCATTTT CASSWGKQSNQPQHF
- - TRBJ2-7 TRBV11-2 TGTGCCAGCAGCTTAAGTATGACGGGCTACGAGCAGTACTTC CASSLSMTGYEQYF
- - TRBJ2-1 TRBV19 TGTGCCAGTAGTATGCGGGGCTACAATGAGCAGTTCTTC CASSMRGYNEQFF
TRBD2 - TRBJ2-3 TRBV24-1 TGTGCCACCAGTGACCCCGGGACTAGCGGACGAGATACGCAGTATTTT CATSDPGTSGRDTQYF
- - TRBJ2-7 TRBV7-2 TGTGCCAGCAGCTTTCGCGGGGGCGCCGGCGAGCAGTACTTC CASSFRGGAGEQYF
- - TRBJ2-1 TRBV6-1 TGTGCCAGCAGTGAGTCAGGGGTGGCCCGTAGGGGAGATGAGCAGTTCTTC CASSESGVARRGDEQFF
- - TRBJ2-5 TRBV7-8 TGTGCCAGCAGCTTATTTAGGGAGACCCAGTACTTC CASSLFRETQYF
TRBD1 - TRBJ2-2 TRBV9 TGTGCCAGCAGCCTTTTAGGACAGGATTCCGGGGAGCTGTTTTTT CASSLLGQDSGELFF
- - TRBJ1-6 TRBV9 TGTGCCAGCAGCGTAGGAGTTGGGGATTCACCCCTCCACTTT CASSVGVGDSPLHF
TRBD2 once TRBJ2-1 TRBV13 TGTGCCAGCAGCCCTGAGACTAGCGGGGGGGATTTGAATGAGCAGTTCTTC CASSPETSGGDLNEQFF
TRBD1 - TRBJ1-2 TRBV29-1 TGCAGCGTTGAAGAACCCAGGGGGGGTTGGTATGGCTACACCTTC CSVEEPRGGWYGYTF
TRBD2 - TRBJ2-3 TRBV20-1 TGCAGTGCTGCCCCGGCTAGCGGGGTGAACACAGATACGCAGTATTTT CSAAPASGVNTDTQYF
- few TRBJ2-7 TRBV6-2/TRBV6-3 TGTGCCAGCAGTTACTCGCGAGGGCAGGGCGAGCAGTACTTC CASSYSRGQGEQYF
- - TRBJ1-5 TRBV6-1 TGTGCCAGCAGTGAAGGATGGATCGAGCCCCAGCATTTT CASSEGWIEPQHF
TRBD1 once TRBJ2-1 TRBV5-4 TGTGCCAGCAGCCTCCAGACAGGGGACTACAATGAGCAGTTCTTC CASSLQTGDYNEQFF
- - TRBJ2-7 TRBV6-5 TGTGCCAGCAGTTACGGGGCAGGGGCGCGGGAGCAGTACTTC CASSYGAGAREQYF
TRBD2 once TRBJ2-3 TRBV2 TGTGCCAGCAGTGAAGCCGGGACTAGCGTCACAGATACGCAGTATTTT CASSEAGTSVTDTQYF
TRBD1 - TRBJ1-3 TRBV14 TGTGCCAGCAGCCCTACAGGGGAAGTCACCTCTGGAAACACCATATATTTT CASSPTGEVTSGNTIYF
TRBD1 once TRBJ1-6 TRBV9 TGTGCCAGCAGCCCAGGGGGACATAATTCACCCCTCCACTTT CASSPGGHNSPLHF
TRBD1 - TRBJ1-1 TRBV6-5 TGTGCCAGCAGTTGGGACAGGGGGCAGAACACTGAAGCTTTCTTT CASSWDRGQNTEAFF
- - TRBJ2-4 TRBV9 TGTGCCAGCAGCGTAGCCCCTACAGGGGCCAAAAACATTCAGTACTTC CASSVAPTGAKNIQYF
- - TRBJ2-7 TRBV30 TGTGCCTGGACCCGGTCCTACGAGCAGTACTTC CAWTRSYEQYF
- - TRBJ1-2 TRBV28 TGTGCCAGCAGTCCAGGGCAGGATGGCTACACCTTC CASSPGQDGYTF
- - TRBJ1-5 TRBV19 TGTGCCAGTAGTATAGATCACGGGGGACGTCAGCCCCAGCATTTT CASSIDHGGRQPQHF
TRBD1 - TRBJ2-5 TRBV6-1 TGTGCCAGCATTCACCTCAGAGGACAGGGCCTTGAGACCCAGTACTTC CASIHLRGQGLETQYF
- - TRBJ2-7 TRBV5-4 TGTGCCAGCAGCTTTCTCGGGTACGAGCAGTACTTC CASSFLGYEQYF
- - TRBJ1-6 TRBV2 TGTGCCAGCAGCTCCGGGGCCCATAATTCACCCCTCCACTTT CASSSGAHNSPLHF
TRBD1 once TRBJ1-1 TRBV4-1 TGCGCCAGCAGCCCGACCGGGACAGGCCACACTGAAGCTTTCTTT CASSPTGTGHTEAFF
TRBD1 - TRBJ2-5 TRBV5-1 TGCGCCAGCAGCTTGGGACAGGGGGCGGAAGAGACCCAGTACTTC CASSLGQGAEETQYF
- - TRBJ2-1 TRBV3-1 TGTGCCAGCAGCCAAGGGGGGGGCTTGGGTGAGCAGTTCTTC CASSQGGGLGEQFF
- - TRBJ2-7 TRBV2 TGTGCCAGCAGTGAAGCACTGAGCTCCTACGAGCAGTACTTC CASSEALSSYEQYF
TRBD1 - TRBJ2-1 TRBV5-4 TGTGCCAGCAGCGTCGGGGACAGGACGGGGAATGAGCAGTTCTTC CASSVGDRTGNEQFF
TRBD1 - TRBJ1-5 TRBV15 TGTGCCACTTCGACAGGGGCCAATCAGCCCCAGCATTTT CATSTGANQPQHF
TRBD2 - TRBJ2-3 TRBV24-1 TGTGCCACCAGCGGGACTAGCGGGAGTAGCACAGATACGCAGTATTTT CATSGTSGSSTDTQYF
- - TRBJ1-2 TRBV6-6 TGTGCCAGCAGCCCCGGGCCTAACTATGGCTACACCTTC CASSPGPNYGYTF
- - TRBJ1-4 TRBV20-1 TGCAGTGCTAGGACCGCCGCGGCCGCCGATGAAAAACTGTTTTTT CSARTAAAADEKLFF
TRBD1 once TRBJ2-7 TRBV20-1 TGCAGTGCTAAGACAGGGGGTTTTGTCGAGCAGTACTTC CSAKTGGFVEQYF
- - TRBJ1-6 TRBV7-9 TGTGCCAGCAGCCGCGACGGGCCTAATTCACCCCTCCACTTT CASSRDGPNSPLHF